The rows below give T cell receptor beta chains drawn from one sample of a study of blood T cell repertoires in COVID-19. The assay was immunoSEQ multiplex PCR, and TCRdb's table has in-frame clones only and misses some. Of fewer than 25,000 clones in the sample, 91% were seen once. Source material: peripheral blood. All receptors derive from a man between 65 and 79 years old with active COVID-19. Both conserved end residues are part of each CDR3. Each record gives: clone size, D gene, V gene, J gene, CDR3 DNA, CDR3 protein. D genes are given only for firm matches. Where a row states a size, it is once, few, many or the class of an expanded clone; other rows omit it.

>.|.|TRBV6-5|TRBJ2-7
TGTGCCAGCAGTCCGGGACACAGTTACGAGCAGTACTTC
CASSPGHSYEQYF
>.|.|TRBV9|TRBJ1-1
TGTGCCAGCAGCGTAGGTGGGAGCACTGAAGCTTTCTTT
CASSVGGSTEAFF
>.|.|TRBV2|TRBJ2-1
TGTGCCAGCAGTGAAGGACTAGGGTGGAATGAGCAGTTCTTC
CASSEGLGWNEQFF
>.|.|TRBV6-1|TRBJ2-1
TGTGCCAGCAGTGAAATCGAACAGCCGTTCAATGAGCAGTTCTTC
CASSEIEQPFNEQFF
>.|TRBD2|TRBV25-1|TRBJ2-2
TGTGCCAGCAGTCCCGCTAGCGGATTCAGCGGGGAGCTGTTTTTT
CASSPASGFSGELFF
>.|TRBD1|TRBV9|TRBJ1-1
TGTGCCAGCAGCCCTGGGACAGGGGGAACTGAAGCTTTCTTT
CASSPGTGGTEAFF
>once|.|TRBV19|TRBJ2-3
TGTGCCAGTAGTATAGGTAGTTCCTACTCCGATACGCAGTATTTT
CASSIGSSYSDTQYF
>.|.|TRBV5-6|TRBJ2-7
TGTGCCAGCAGTCCCTCGGGACACCCTTACGAGCAGTACTTC
CASSPSGHPYEQYF
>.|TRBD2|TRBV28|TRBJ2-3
TGTGCCAGCAGTCGTGGACTAGCGGGAGTTGGAGATACGCAGTATTTT
CASSRGLAGVGDTQYF
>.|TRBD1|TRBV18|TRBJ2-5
TGTGCCAGCTCATCGGGACAGGAGGAGACCCAGTACTTC
CASSSGQEETQYF
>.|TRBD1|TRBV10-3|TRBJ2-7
TGTGCCATCAGTGAGCAGTCGGGACAGGGGCTACGGGAGCAGTACTTC
CAISEQSGQGLREQYF
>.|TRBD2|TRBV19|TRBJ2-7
TGTGCCAGTAGTAAAGAACCTCTGACGGGAGGTTGGTACGAGCAGTACTTC
CASSKEPLTGGWYEQYF
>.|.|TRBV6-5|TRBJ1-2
TGTGCCAGCAGTTACTCGGGGACTTATGGCTACACCTTC
CASSYSGTYGYTF
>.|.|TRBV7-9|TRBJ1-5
TGTGCCAGCAGTCCGGGAGGATTCGATAGCAATCAGCCCCAGCATTTT
CASSPGGFDSNQPQHF
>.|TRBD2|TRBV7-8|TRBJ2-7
TGTGCCAGCAGCTTAGCACTAGCGGGAGGGCAGTCCTACGAGCAGTACTTC
CASSLALAGGQSYEQYF
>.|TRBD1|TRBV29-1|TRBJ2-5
TGCAGCGTTGCTGGACAGGCAGAGACCCAGTACTTC
CSVAGQAETQYF
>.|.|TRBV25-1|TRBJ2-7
TGTGCCAGCAGTGAATCGACTCACAGGGCCCCCTACGAGCAGTACTTC
CASSESTHRAPYEQYF
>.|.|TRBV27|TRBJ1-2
TGTGCCAGCAGTACGACACGAAGACGTGGCTACACCTTC
CASSTTRRRGYTF
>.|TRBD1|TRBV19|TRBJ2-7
TGTGCCAGTAGTATAGGTCGACAGGGGGCCATCTACGAGCAGTACTTC
CASSIGRQGAIYEQYF
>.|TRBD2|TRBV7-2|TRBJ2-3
TGTGCCACCGGACTAGCGGGGGCAGATACGCAGTATTTT
CATGLAGADTQYF
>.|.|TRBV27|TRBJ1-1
TGTGCCAGCAGTCCTCAAAGGGGTCAGATCGCAGCTTTCTTT
CASSPQRGQIAAFF
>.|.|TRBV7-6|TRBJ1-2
TGTGCCAGCAGCTTAGTTGGCGGGGGAGATAACTATGGCTACACCTTC
CASSLVGGGDNYGYTF
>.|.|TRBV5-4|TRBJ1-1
TGTGCCAGCACCAAAGGCCAGGGTAACACTGAAGCTTTCTTT
CASTKGQGNTEAFF
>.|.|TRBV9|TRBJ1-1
TGTGCCAGCAGCGGACAGCCTGAAGCAGGTGAAGCTTTCTTT
CASSGQPEAGEAFF
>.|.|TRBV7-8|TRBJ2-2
TGTGCCAGCAGCTTAACGGGGGGCTACGGCACCGGGGAGCTGTTTTTT
CASSLTGGYGTGELFF
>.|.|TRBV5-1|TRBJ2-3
TGCGCCAGCAGCTTCAGCACAGGGTACACAGATACGCAGTATTTT
CASSFSTGYTDTQYF
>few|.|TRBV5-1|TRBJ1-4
TGCGCCAGCAGCTTGAAGTCCGACTCTCCTCTGTTTTTT
CASSLKSDSPLFF
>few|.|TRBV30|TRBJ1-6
TGTGCCTGGGGTAGAGCCGGCTCCTATAATTCACCCCTCCACTTT
CAWGRAGSYNSPLHF
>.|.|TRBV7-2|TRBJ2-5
TGTGCCAGCAGCTCCATACAGGGTTGGGAGACCCAGTACTTC
CASSSIQGWETQYF
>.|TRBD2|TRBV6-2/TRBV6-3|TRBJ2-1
TGTGCCAGCAGCGGGACTAGCGGGAGGTGGGAGCAGTTCTTC
CASSGTSGRWEQFF
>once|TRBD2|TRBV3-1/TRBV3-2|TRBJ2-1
TGTGCCAGCAGGGGGACTAGCGGGGTCAATGAGCAGTTCTTC
CASRGTSGVNEQFF
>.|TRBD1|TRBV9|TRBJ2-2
TGTGCCAGCAGCGATAGGACAGGGCGTAACACCGGGGAGCTGTTTTTT
CASSDRTGRNTGELFF
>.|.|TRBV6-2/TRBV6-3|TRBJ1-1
TGTGCCAGCAGTTCTCAGGTGAACACTGAAGCTTTCTTT
CASSSQVNTEAFF
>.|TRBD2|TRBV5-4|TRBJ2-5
TGTGCCAGCACCCTAGCGGGGGGGCATGAGACCCAGTACTTC
CASTLAGGHETQYF
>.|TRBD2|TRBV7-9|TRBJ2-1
TGTGCCAGCAGCTTAGGGGAATCGAGCGGGAGCACCTTCTTC
CASSLGESSGSTFF
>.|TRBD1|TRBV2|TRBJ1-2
TGTGCCTCAACTCAGGGGGACTATGGCTACACCTTC
CASTQGDYGYTF
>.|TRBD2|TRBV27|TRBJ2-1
TGTGCCAGCAGTTCCTCGGGACTAGGCTCCTACAATGAGCAGTTCTTC
CASSSSGLGSYNEQFF
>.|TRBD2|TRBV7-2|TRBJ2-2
TGTGCCAGCAGCTCGGGGGGGACACAGGGACGAACCGGGGAGCTGTTTTTT
CASSSGGTQGRTGELFF
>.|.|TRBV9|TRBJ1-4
TGTGCCAGCAGCGTAACCCCCCCCGGGGGGACCTTGAATGAAAAACTGTTTTTT
CASSVTPPGGTLNEKLFF
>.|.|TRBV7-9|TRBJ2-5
TGTGCCAGCAGCGTCGCCGGGTCTTCAGAGACCCAGTACTTC
CASSVAGSSETQYF
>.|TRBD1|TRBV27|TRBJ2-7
TGTGCCAGCCGAGGGGACAGCTCCTACGAGCAGTACTTC
CASRGDSSYEQYF
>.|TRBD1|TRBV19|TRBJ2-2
TGTGCCAGTAGTGAGACAGGGGGATCTCCCGGGGAGCTGTTTTTT
CASSETGGSPGELFF
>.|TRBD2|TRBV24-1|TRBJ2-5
TGTGCCACCAGTGGGTGGGGGGGTCAAGAGACCCAGTACTTC
CATSGWGGQETQYF
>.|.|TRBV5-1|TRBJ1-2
TGCGCCAGCAGCGAGGCAGGGCTCTATGGCTACACCTTC
CASSEAGLYGYTF
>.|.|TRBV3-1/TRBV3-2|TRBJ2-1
TGTGCCAGCAGCCAAGTGCCAGGGGCTTTCTACAATGAGCAGTTCTTC
CASSQVPGAFYNEQFF
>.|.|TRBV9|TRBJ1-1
TGTGCCAGCAGCGCCGGACACTTGAACACTGAAGCTTTCTTT
CASSAGHLNTEAFF
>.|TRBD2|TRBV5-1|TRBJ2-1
TGCGCCAGCAGCCCGGGGGGGTCCTACAATGAGCAGTTCTTC
CASSPGGSYNEQFF
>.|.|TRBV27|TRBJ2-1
TGTGCCAGCAGTTCCGGGACTGCACCCTCCTACAATGAGCAGTTCTTC
CASSSGTAPSYNEQFF
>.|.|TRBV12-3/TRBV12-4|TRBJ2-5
TGTGCCAGCAGTTTCTCCGGGGAGACCCAGTACTTC
CASSFSGETQYF
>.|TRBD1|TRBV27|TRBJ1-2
TGTGCCAGCAGTTTCTATCCGGGACAGGGGGCAAGTAACTATGGCTACACCTTC
CASSFYPGQGASNYGYTF
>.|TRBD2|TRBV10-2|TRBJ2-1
TGCGCCAGCAGACCTCTAGCGGCCGCCTACAATGAGCAGTTCTTC
CASRPLAAAYNEQFF
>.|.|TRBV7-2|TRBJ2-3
TGTGCCAGCAGCCCGGGGACTAGCACAGATACGCAGTATTTT
CASSPGTSTDTQYF
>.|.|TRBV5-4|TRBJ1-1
TGTGCCAGCAGCGGACAGAACACTGAAGCTTTCTTT
CASSGQNTEAFF
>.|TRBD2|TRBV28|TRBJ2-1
TGTGCCAGCAGTTTCCGGAGACTAGCGGGAAATGAGCAGTTCTTC
CASSFRRLAGNEQFF
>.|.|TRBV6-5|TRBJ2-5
TGTGCCAGCAGACCCTCCGGGGGAAAAGAGACCCAGTACTTC
CASRPSGGKETQYF